The 24 T cell receptor beta chains given below trace back to one sample, sequenced in a study of blood T cell repertoires in COVID-19 (dated by TCRdb to 2018 to 2021). Receptors were amplified or captured by the immunoSEQ multiplex PCR assay. The source is immuneACCESS, and TCRdb retained only in-frame sequences with V and J called. Part of the clones is not carried over; for the studies checked, unresolved V genes explain less than half of this, and the remainder is unexplained. Present in this sample are roughly 160,000 clones, around 80% of which were seen just once. The ten largest make up roughly 19% of the sample. The sequenced sample consisted of PBMCs or T cells enriched from blood (not recorded which). These receptors came from a woman aged 65 to 85 in a cohort exposed to, infected with or recovered from COVID-19 (not recorded which).

The V gene is TRBV2, the J gene TRBJ2-3; unclear D gene. This CDR3 region has 13 residues. CDR1 SNHLY and CDR2 FYNNEI come from the germline V gene. V was trimmed by 4 bases and J by 6 bases, leaving 11 bases between them. This CDR3 reads CASSGPSRDTQYF. CDR3 bases: TGTGCCAGCAGTGGCCCCTCCCGGGATACGCAGTATTTT.

The rearrangement uses TRBV28 and TRBJ2-5, with D tentatively TRBD1 (6 bases). The CDR3 has 13 amino acids. CDR1 and CDR2 from the germline V gene are MDHEN and SYDVKM. V lost 9 bases, J lost 7 bases, and 18 bases lay in between. The CDR3 DNA sequence: TGTGCCAGTATCAAAACATTACAGGGGACCCAGTACTTC. It encodes CASIKTLQGTQYF. The variable domain in full, with the rest retrieved from reference TRBV28 and TRBJ2-5, is DVKVTQSSRYLVKRTGEKVFLECVQDMDHENMFWYRQDPGLGLRLIYFSYDVKMKEKGDIPEGYSVSREKKERFSLILESASTNQTSMYLCASIKTLQGTQYFGPGTRLLVL.

This clone was seen once. This chain connects TRBV5-6 to TRBJ2-5; a possible D gene is TRBD1 (6 bases). CDR3 length equals 14 residues. V lost 3 bases and J 5 bases, leaving 14 bases between the germline ends. The germline V gene encodes CDR1 SGHDT and CDR2 YYEEEE. CDR3 in DNA: TGTGCCAGCAGCTACTCAGGGGCCAGCGAGACCCAGTACTTC. It is translated as CASSYSGASETQYF.

This clone has a handful of counts. The chain links TRBV7-2 to TRBJ2-1; 9 nucleotides line up with TRBD2. The ends lost 1 base at V and 4 bases at J; junction bases unmatched: 5. The length of the CDR3 is 16 residues. Germline lookup yields CDR1 SGHTA and CDR2 FQGNSA. CDR3 residues: CASSLVGSGRYNEQFF. CDR3 DNA sequence: TGTGCCAGCAGCTTAGTTGGCAGCGGGAGGTACAATGAGCAGTTCTTC. Complete variable domain (other parts from reference TRBV7-2 and TRBJ2-1): GAGVSQSPSNKVTEKGKDVELRCDPISGHTALYWYRQSLGQGLEFLIYFQGNSAPDKSGLPSDRFSAERTGGSVSTLTIQRTQQEDSAVYLCASSLVGSGRYNEQFFGPGTRLTVL.

V usage is TRBV11-1 and J usage is TRBJ1-3; TRBD1 is a possible D gene (5 bases). CDR1 is SGHAT and CDR2 is FQDESV in the germline V gene (reference sequence). The CDR3 length is 13 residues. Trimming stripped 4 bases from V and 3 bases from J, with 7 bases between. For the CDR3, the DNA is TGTGCCAGCAGCTCCGACAGTGGAAACACCATATATTTT. Protein sequence: CASSSDSGNTIYF. Full variable domain (outside the CDR3, taken from reference TRBV11-1 and TRBJ1-3): EAEVAQSPRYKITEKSQAVAFWCDPISGHATLYWYRQILGQGPELLVQFQDESVVDDSQLPKDRFSAERLKGVDSTLKIQPAELGDSAMYLCASSSDSGNTIYFGEGSWLTVV.

This clone appeared a few times. The rearrangement uses TRBV19 and TRBJ1-6; 10 nucleotides align to TRBD1. Trimming removed 3 bases from V and 2 bases from J; junction bases left unmatched: 1. The CDR3 spans 16 residues. Germline CDR1 and CDR2: LNHDA and SQIVND (reference sequence). CDR3: CASSIGTGAYNSPLHF. CDR3 DNA sequence: TGTGCCAGTAGTATCGGGACAGGGGCCTATAATTCACCCCTCCACTTT.

Here the CDR3 DNA reads TGTGCCAGCAGTCTAGCGGGAACCCCCCTGGTGGATACGCAGTATTTT. It specifies CASSLAGTPLVDTQYF. This chain links TRBV28 with TRBJ2-3, with 9 bases that match TRBD2. The V segment lost 5 bases and the J segment 6 bases; nucleotides outside the gene matches: 12. The CDR3 consists of 16 residues. The germline CDR1 and CDR2 sequences are MDHEN and SYDVKM.

The chain links TRBV15 to TRBJ1-3; D might be TRBD1 (5 bases). Germline values: CDR1 LNHNV, CDR2 YYDKDF (reference sequence). This CDR3 contains 15 residues. Trimming took off 0 bases at V and 1 base at J, with 7 bases between the two ends. Here the CDR3 reads CATSRDGASGNTIYF. Here the CDR3 DNA reads TGTGCCACCAGCAGAGATGGGGCATCTGGAAACACCATATATTTT.

The genes are TRBV9 and TRBJ1-1, with D tentatively TRBD1 (6 bases). The germline V and J ends were trimmed by 4 bases and 1 base, with 14 bases remaining between them. Germline CDR1 is SGDLS and CDR2 is YYNGEE. The CDR3 contains 15 residues. The CDR3 sequence is CASSTLTTGNTEAFF. The CDR3, as DNA: TGTGCCAGCAGCACCCTGACGACAGGGAACACTGAAGCTTTCTTT. The complete variable domain, with remaining parts taken from reference TRBV9 and TRBJ1-1, reads DSGVTQTPKHLITATGQRVTLRCSPRSGDLSVYWYQQSLDQGLQFLIQYYNGEERAKGNILERFSAQQFPDLHSELNLSSLELGDSALYFCASSTLTTGNTEAFFGQGTRLTVV.

The chain joins TRBV4-2 to TRBJ2-1, with 10 bases aligning to TRBD2. The V and J ends lost 4 bases and 8 bases, in that order; junction bases with no gene match: 5. This CDR3 has 14 amino acids. CDR1 and CDR2 (germline): LGHNA, YNFKEQ. DNA for the CDR3: TGTGCCAGCAGCCCCGGGACTAGCGTCGATGAGCAGTTCTTC. It translates to CASSPGTSVDEQFF.

J is TRBJ1-2 and V is TRBV10-3, with a weak D call TRBD1 (6 bases). Germline loops: CDR1 ENHRY, CDR2 SYGVKD. The length of the CDR3 is 15 residues. V lost 8 bases, J lost 3 bases, and 19 bases lay in between. The CDR3 sequence is CAIGGPSGGDYGYTF. The CDR3 coding sequence is TGTGCCATCGGGGGCCCGAGCGGTGGCGACTATGGCTACACCTTC.

This chain uses TRBV12-5 with TRBJ2-7, with D perhaps matching TRBD1 (5 bases). CDR3 length equals 16 residues. V was clipped by 1 base and J by 3 bases, with 16 bases between them. Germline loops: CDR1 LGHNT, CDR2 FRNRAP. CDR3 coding DNA: TGTGCTAGTGGTTTGGCTTCAGGGAAATGGGGCTACGAGCAGTACTTC. Translation gives CASGLASGKWGYEQYF. Variable domain in full (rest from reference TRBV12-5 and TRBJ2-7): DARVTQTPRHKVTEMGQEVTMRCQPILGHNTVFWYRQTMMQGLELLAYFRNRAPLDDSGMPKDRFSAEMPDATLATLKIQPSEPRDSAVYFCASGLASGKWGYEQYFGPGTRLTVT.

V and J are TRBV2 and TRBJ2-1, with 8 positions matching TRBD2. This CDR3 is built from 16 residues. Germline CDR1 SNHLY, CDR2 FYNNEI. V lost 2 bases to trimming and J lost 6 bases; unmatched junction nucleotides: 9. CDR3 nucleotides: TGTGCCAGCAGTGAATTAGCGGGGTACCTCGGCAATGAGCAGTTCTTC. Its translation is CASSELAGYLGNEQFF.

This chain uses TRBV24-1 with TRBJ2-1, with 10 bases that match TRBD2. V was clipped by 3 bases and J by 7 bases; unmatched bases: 5. Germline V gene sequence: CDR1 KGHDR, CDR2 SFDVKD. The length of the CDR3 is 15 residues. CDR3 sequence reads: CATSDELAGVNEQFF. The CDR3 DNA follows: TGTGCCACCAGTGATGAGCTAGCGGGAGTGAATGAGCAGTTCTTC.

The chain uses TRBV2 and TRBJ2-1; 10 bases map to TRBD2. Germline V gene sequence: CDR1 SNHLY, CDR2 FYNNEI. The CDR3 is made up of 13 amino acids. Trimming removed 8 bases from V and 6 bases from J; junction bases left unmatched: 4. For the CDR3, the DNA is TGTGCCAGCGATAGCGGGGGGTTCAATGAGCAGTTCTTC. Translating it yields CASDSGGFNEQFF.

V usage is TRBV6-4 and J usage is TRBJ1-6; the D gene is possibly TRBD1 (6 bases). The CDR3 length is 14 residues. Germline V lookup: CDR1 MRHNA, CDR2 SNTAGT. Between the trimmed V and J ends, which lost 8 bases and 9 bases, there was a span of 17 bases. The CDR3, as DNA: TGTGCCAGCGCCCCCGACTCGGACAGTTCACCCCTCCACTTT. This gives the protein CASAPDSDSSPLHF.

A few counts support this clone. The chain carries TRBV18 and TRBJ1-1; D is unclear. The length of the CDR3 is 13 residues. Germline V lookup: CDR1 KGHSH, CDR2 LQKENI. V shed 8 bases and J shed 1 base, with 11 bases lying between them. The CDR3 here is CASLSDKNTEAFF. The CDR3 DNA reads TGTGCCAGCCTATCCGACAAGAACACTGAAGCTTTCTTT.

The chain combines TRBV3-1 (or the pseudogene TRBV3-2) with TRBJ2-5; a possible D gene is TRBD2 (6 bases). V lost 2 bases and J lost 3, with 10 bases in between. The CDR3 runs 14 residues. CDR1 and CDR2 from the germline V gene are LGHDT and YNNKEL (reference sequence). The DNA for the CDR3 is TGTGCCAGCAGCCAATGGCAGCGGGAAGAGACCCAGTACTTC. Residues: CASSQWQREETQYF.

The CDR3 DNA follows: TGTGCCAGCAGACTTGCGACGGGTCACGGTGGCTACACCTTC. Its translation: CASRLATGHGGYTF. V gene TRBV3-1 (or the pseudogene TRBV3-2) combines with J gene TRBJ1-2; D gene unclear. Germline assignment: CDR1 LGHDT and CDR2 YNNKEL (reference sequence). Trimming left V 6 bases short and J 7 bases short, with 18 bases between. The CDR3 spans 14 residues.

This clone was seen only a few times. The V gene is TRBV7-2, the J gene TRBJ2-7, with 7 nucleotides matching TRBD1. CDR3 length: 13 residues. Germline assignment: CDR1 SGHTA and CDR2 FQGNSA. The J segment lost 5 bases and the V segment lost 2 bases, leaving 3 bases of the junction unmatched. The CDR3 sequence is CASSLRGHNEQYF. CDR3 DNA: TGTGCCAGCAGCTTAAGGGGGCATAACGAGCAGTACTTC.

V gene TRBV10-3 combines with J gene TRBJ2-1; 7 bases align to TRBD1. The CDR3 has 12 residues. The germline CDR1 and CDR2 sequences are ENHRY and SYGVKD. The V segment lost 5 bases and the J segment 8 bases; nucleotides outside the gene matches: 3. The CDR3 loop is CAISYRGDEQFF. CDR3 coding DNA: TGTGCCATCAGTTACAGGGGCGATGAGCAGTTCTTC.

In its sample, this clone was seen a few times. A read error may explain this, as a much larger clone is one base away. This chain uses TRBV5-5 with TRBJ2-1; TRBD1 might be the D (6 bases). This CDR3 is built from 13 residues. CDR1 and CDR2 (germline): SGHKS, YYEKEE (reference sequence). V gave up 1 base and J gave up 6 bases, with 8 bases separating them. The CDR3 loop reads CASSLNRANEQFF. In DNA, the CDR3 is TGTGCCAGCAGCTTGAACAGGGCCAATGAGCAGTTCTTC.

This clone has a single count. This rearrangement joins TRBV11-2 to TRBJ2-1; D might be TRBD2 (6 bases). CDR1 SGHAT and CDR2 FQNNGV come from the germline V gene. The CDR3 loop spans 18 amino acids. V lost 7 bases and J lost 3, with 25 bases in between. CDR3 DNA sequence: TGTGCCAGCACCCCGGGGGTAAATTTGCAGGTTCACTACAATGAGCAGTTCTTC. This codes for CASTPGVNLQVHYNEQFF. Drawing the rest from reference TRBV11-2 and TRBJ2-1, the complete variable domain is EAGVAQSPRYKIIEKRQSVAFWCNPISGHATLYWYQQILGQGPKLLIQFQNNGVVDDSQLPKDRFSAERLKGVDSTLKIQPAKLEDSAVYLCASTPGVNLQVHYNEQFFGPGTRLTVL.

This clone was observed a handful of times. Being one base from a much bigger clone, this may be a read error. In the same sample, other DNA sequences code for this CDR3. V gene TRBV5-1 combines with J gene TRBJ2-7, with D possibly matching TRBD1 (6 bases). CDR1 and CDR2 (germline): SGHRS, YFSETQ. The CDR3 is 15 amino acids. V was trimmed by 1 base and J by 2 bases, leaving 13 bases between them. The CDR3 reads CASSLWAGVTYEQYF. The CDR3 nucleotides read TGCGCCAGCAGCTTGTGGGCAGGGGTCACCTACGAGCAGTACTTC.